This TCR beta chain was found in a study of molecular identifiers for immune sequencing clone quantification. Study outcomes and limitations: In naive cells, clones above 20 RNA copies held under 1% of molecules, whereas in effector cells they held over 99%. Underestimation of highly expanded clone sizes could arise where identical TCR molecules share a barcode.

Regarding this clonotype: Its specificity is unknown.

MiXCR, applied by TCRdb to the PCR reads, yields one record per CDR3 protein. The repertoire holds over 300,000 distinct CDR3 sequences, with about 22% as singletons. Germline loops: CDR1 SGHDT, CDR2 YYEEEE. Trimming took 0 bases from V and 3 from J; bases not matched to a gene: 21. This CDR3 comprises 21 residues. This rearrangement joins TRBV5-6 to TRBJ2-7; 10 nucleotides line up with TRBD2. The sequence derives from a human donor in good health. Some libraries in this study had Jurkat cell RNA spiked in. Sequenced material: naive CD8+ T cells from blood, with Jurkat cell RNA spiked in. As for subset: FACS-sorted CD8+CD4-CCR7+CD45RA+ naive T cells. CDR3 amino acids: CASSLVGLSGLASQAGYEQYF. Here the CDR3 DNA reads TGTGCCAGCAGCTTGGTTGGGTTATCGGGACTAGCGTCTCAGGCGGGCTACGAGCAGTACTTC.